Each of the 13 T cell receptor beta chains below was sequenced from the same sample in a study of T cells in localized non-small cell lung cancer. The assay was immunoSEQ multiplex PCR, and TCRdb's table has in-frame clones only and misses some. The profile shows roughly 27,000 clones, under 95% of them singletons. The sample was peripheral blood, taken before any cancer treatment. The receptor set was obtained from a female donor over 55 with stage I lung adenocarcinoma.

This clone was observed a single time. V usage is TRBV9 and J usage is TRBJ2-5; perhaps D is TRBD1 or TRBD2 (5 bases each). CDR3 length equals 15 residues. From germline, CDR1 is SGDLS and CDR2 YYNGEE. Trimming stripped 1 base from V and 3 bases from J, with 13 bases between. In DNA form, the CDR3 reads TGTGCCAGCAGCGTACGGGGCCGAGGAGAAGAGACCCAGTACTTC. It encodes CASSVRGRGEETQYF.

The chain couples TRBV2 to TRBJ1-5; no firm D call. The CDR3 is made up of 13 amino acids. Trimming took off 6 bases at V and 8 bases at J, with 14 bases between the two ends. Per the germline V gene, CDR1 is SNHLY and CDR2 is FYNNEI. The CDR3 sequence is CASRPQSGKPQHF. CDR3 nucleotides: TGTGCCAGCAGGCCTCAGTCCGGAAAGCCCCAGCATTTT.

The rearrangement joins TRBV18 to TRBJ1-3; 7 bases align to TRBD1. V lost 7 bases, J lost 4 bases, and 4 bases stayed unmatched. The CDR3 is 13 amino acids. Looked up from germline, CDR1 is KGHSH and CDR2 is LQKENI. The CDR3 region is CASLQGNGNTIYF. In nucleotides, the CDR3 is TGTGCCAGCTTACAGGGGAACGGAAACACCATATATTTT.

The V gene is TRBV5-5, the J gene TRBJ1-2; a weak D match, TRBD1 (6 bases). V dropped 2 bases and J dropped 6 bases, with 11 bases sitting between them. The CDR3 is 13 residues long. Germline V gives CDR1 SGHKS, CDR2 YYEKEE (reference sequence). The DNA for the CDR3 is TGTGCCAGCAGCTTATGGGGGCCCAATGGCTACACCTTC. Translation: CASSLWGPNGYTF.

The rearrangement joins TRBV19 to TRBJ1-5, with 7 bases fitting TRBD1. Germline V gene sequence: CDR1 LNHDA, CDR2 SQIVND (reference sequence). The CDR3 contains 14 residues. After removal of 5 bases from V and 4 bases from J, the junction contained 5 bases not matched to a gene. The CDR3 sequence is CASSLTGPNQPQHF. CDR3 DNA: TGTGCCAGTAGTTTGACAGGGCCTAATCAGCCCCAGCATTTT.

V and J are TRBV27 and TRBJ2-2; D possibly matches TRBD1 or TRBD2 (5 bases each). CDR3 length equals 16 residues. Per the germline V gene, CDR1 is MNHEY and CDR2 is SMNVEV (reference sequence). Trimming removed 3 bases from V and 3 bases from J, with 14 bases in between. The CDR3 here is CASSLSPGRYTGELFF. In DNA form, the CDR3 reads TGTGCCAGCAGTTTGTCCCCGGGACGGTACACCGGGGAGCTGTTTTTT.

CDR3 protein: CASSESTGLTETQYF. Written as DNA, the CDR3 is TGTGCCAGCAGTGAATCAACAGGGTTGACAGAGACCCAGTACTTC. The chain joins TRBV25-1 to TRBJ2-5; TRBD1 is a possible D gene (6 bases). This CDR3 has 15 residues. V gave up 1 base and J gave up 4 bases, with 13 bases separating them. Germline assignment: CDR1 MGHDK and CDR2 SYGVNS.

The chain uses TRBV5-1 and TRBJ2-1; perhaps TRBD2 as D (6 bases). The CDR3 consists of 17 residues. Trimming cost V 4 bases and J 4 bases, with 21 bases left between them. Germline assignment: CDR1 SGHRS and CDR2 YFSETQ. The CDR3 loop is CASSVGVGGGVYNEQFF. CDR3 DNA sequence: TGCGCCAGCAGCGTGGGGGTTGGTGGCGGGGTTTACAATGAGCAGTTCTTC.

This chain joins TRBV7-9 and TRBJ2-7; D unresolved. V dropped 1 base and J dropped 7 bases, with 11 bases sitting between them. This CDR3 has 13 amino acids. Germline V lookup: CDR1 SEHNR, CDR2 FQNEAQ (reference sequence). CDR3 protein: CASSLGQVGEQYF. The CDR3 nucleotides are TGTGCCAGCAGCTTAGGTCAGGTTGGGGAGCAGTACTTC.

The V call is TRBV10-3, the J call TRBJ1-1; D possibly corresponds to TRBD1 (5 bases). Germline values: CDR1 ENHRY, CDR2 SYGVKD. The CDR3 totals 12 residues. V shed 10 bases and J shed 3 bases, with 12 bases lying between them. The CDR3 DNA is TGTGCCACCCAGGGTTCGGACACTGAAGCTTTCTTT. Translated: CATQGSDTEAFF.

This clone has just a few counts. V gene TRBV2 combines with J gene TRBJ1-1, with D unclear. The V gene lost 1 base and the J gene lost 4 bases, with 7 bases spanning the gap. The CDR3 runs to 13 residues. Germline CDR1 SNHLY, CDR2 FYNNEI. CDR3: CASSEGGSTEAFF. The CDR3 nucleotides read TGTGCCAGCAGTGAAGGTGGGAGCACTGAAGCTTTCTTT.

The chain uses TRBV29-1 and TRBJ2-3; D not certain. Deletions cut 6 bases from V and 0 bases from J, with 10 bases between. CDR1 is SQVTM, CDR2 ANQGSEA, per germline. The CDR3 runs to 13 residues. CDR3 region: CSVGPTSTDTQYF. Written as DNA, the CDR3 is TGCAGCGTAGGACCAACTAGCACAGATACGCAGTATTTT.

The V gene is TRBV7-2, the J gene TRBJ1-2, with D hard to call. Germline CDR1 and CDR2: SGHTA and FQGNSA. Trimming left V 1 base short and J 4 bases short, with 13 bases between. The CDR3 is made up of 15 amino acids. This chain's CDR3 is CASSLGTTSSYGYTF. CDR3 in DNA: TGTGCCAGCAGCTTAGGTACCACCAGCTCCTATGGCTACACCTTC.